The 16 T cell receptor beta chains below come from one sample, sequenced in a study of blood T cells in healthy people across ages. It was with a sample-barcoded 5' primer and a J-beta primer mix that a second PCR of roughly 7 to 12 cycles was run. TCRdb reanalysed the 5' RACE reads using MiXCR and keeps one entry per CDR3 protein. The sample includes about 760,000 distinct CDR3 sequences, just over 55% of them seen just once. Material: blood. The origin of the receptors is a man in his forties in good health.

The V and J genes are TRBV27 and TRBJ2-7; 11 nucleotides align to TRBD1. The V and J ends lost 8 bases and 5 bases, in that order; junction bases with no gene match: 11. The CDR3 is 15 residues long. Germline CDR1 MNHEY, CDR2 SMNVEV (reference sequence). The CDR3 protein is CASRPLGQGANEQYF. CDR3 nucleotide sequence: TGTGCCAGCCGACCCCTAGGACAGGGGGCGAACGAGCAGTACTTC.

The chain employs TRBV28 and TRBJ1-5, with 11 bases fitting TRBD1. CDR3 length: 14 residues. The trim removed 7 bases at V and 9 bases at J, leaving 8 bases unmatched. Germline V lookup: CDR1 MDHEN, CDR2 SYDVKM. This CDR3 reads CASIKGQGVRPQHF. The CDR3 nucleotides are TGTGCCAGCATTAAGGGACAGGGGGTACGGCCCCAGCATTTT.

The CDR3 DNA follows: TGTGCCAGCAGCGCAGGACAGGGGGCCTCCTACGAGCAGTACTTC. Its translation: CASSAGQGASYEQYF. The chain joins TRBV9 to TRBJ2-7; 11 bases map to TRBD1. V shed 3 bases and J 0 bases; nucleotides not matched to a gene: 2. The CDR3 is 15 amino acids. Germline V gene lookup returns CDR1 SGDLS and CDR2 YYNGEE.

V and J are TRBV20-1 and TRBJ2-3, with 10 nucleotides matching TRBD2. Germline lookup yields CDR1 DFQATT and CDR2 SNEGSKA (reference sequence). V was pared by 3 bases and J by 0 bases, with 9 bases of the junction left unmatched. The CDR3 is 17 residues long. The CDR3 DNA follows: TGCAGTGCTAGCCTAGCGGGGGCAAGTTCTAGCACAGATACGCAGTATTTT. It yields the protein CSASLAGASSSTDTQYF.

The rearrangement joins TRBV20-1 to TRBJ2-5; 9 nucleotides agree with TRBD2. The J call could be wrong; TRBJ2-7 is a better fit for the DNA end. The CDR3 runs 14 residues. Germline V gene lookup returns CDR1 DFQATT and CDR2 SNEGSKA (reference sequence). The CDR3 reads CSAIISGSLYEQYF. CDR3 bases: TGCAGTGCTATTATTAGCGGGAGTTTATACGAGCAGTACTTC.

This clonotype occurred a few times. The V and J genes are TRBV14 and TRBJ1-4; D is unresolved. CDR3 size: 13 residues. The V gene lost 2 bases and the J gene lost 9 bases, with 10 bases spanning the gap. Germline CDR1 SGHDN, CDR2 FVKESK. CDR3 DNA: TGTGCCAGCAGCCAACGGTTTCAGCAAAAACTGTTTTTT. Its translation is CASSQRFQQKLFF.

V usage is TRBV27 and J usage is TRBJ1-1, with D possibly matching TRBD1 (6 bases). The CDR3 contains 12 residues. CDR1 and CDR2 (germline): MNHEY, SMNVEV (reference sequence). V was trimmed by 8 bases and J by 5 bases, leaving 12 bases between them. The CDR3 loop is CASFRGRTEAFF. Written as DNA, the CDR3 is TGTGCCAGCTTCAGGGGACGGACTGAAGCTTTCTTT.

The chain joins TRBV15 to TRBJ2-5; TRBD2 agrees at 9 bases. The J segment lost 0 bases and the V segment lost 1 base, leaving 6 bases of the junction unmatched. The CDR3 is 17 amino acids. The germline V gene has CDR1 LNHNV and CDR2 YYDKDF (reference sequence). This chain's CDR3 is CATSRVRGGSYQETQYF. CDR3 sequence (DNA): TGTGCCACCAGCAGAGTGCGGGGGGGGTCGTACCAAGAGACCCAGTACTTC.

The CDR3 spells CASNRQGTHGYTF. CDR3 in DNA: TGTGCCAGCAACCGACAGGGAACCCATGGCTACACCTTC. The gene calls are TRBV6-5 and TRBJ1-2, with 7 bases fitting TRBD1. With V trimmed by 7 bases and J by 6 bases, 8 bases remained unmatched. Germline V gene lookup returns CDR1 MNHEY and CDR2 SVGAGI. This CDR3 comprises 13 residues.

The V call is TRBV20-1, the J call TRBJ1-2; 7 bases agree with TRBD1. Germline-derived CDR1 and CDR2 are DFQATT and SNEGSKA (reference sequence). The CDR3 runs 13 residues. V was pared by 3 bases and J by 6 bases, with 7 bases of the junction left unmatched. The CDR3 DNA reads as TGCAGTGCTAGCCCCGGACAGGTGAATGGCTACACCTTC. It yields the protein CSASPGQVNGYTF.

This clonotype has only a few counts. This chain links TRBV3-1 with TRBJ2-7; no reliable D call. Per germline, CDR1 LGHDT and CDR2 YNNKEL (reference sequence). The CDR3 spans 14 residues. V lost 1 base and J 2 bases, leaving 9 bases between the germline ends. For the CDR3, the DNA is TGTGCCAGCAGCCAAGGAGTTTGGACCTACGAGCAGTACTTC. Protein product: CASSQGVWTYEQYF.

The chain carries TRBV11-1 and TRBJ1-6; 7 bases align to TRBD1. Germline CDR1 reads SGHAT; CDR2 reads FQDESV (reference sequence). V was pared by 5 bases and J by 4 bases, with 5 bases of the junction left unmatched. The CDR3 runs 15 residues. The CDR3 bases are TGTGCCAGCAGCGGACGACAGGGTTATAATTCACCCCTCCACTTT. As protein: CASSGRQGYNSPLHF.

V and J are TRBV5-1 and TRBJ2-4, with TRBD2 identical over 10 bases. The last part of the DNA fits TRBJ2-7 better; the J call may be wrong. The germline gives CDR1 SGHRS, CDR2 YFSETQ. This CDR3 has 15 amino acids. The CDR3 bases are TGCGCCAGCAGCTTGGTGTCTAGCGGGAGTGGCGAGCAGTACTTC. Translated, it gives CASSLVSSGSGEQYF.

The chain has TRBV2 and TRBJ2-5; D is perhaps TRBD1 or TRBD2 (5 bases each). The CDR3 runs 12 residues. Germline V CDR1 and CDR2: SNHLY, FYNNEI. The CDR3 spells CATGPGPREQYF. The CDR3, as DNA: TGTGCTACGGGTCCGGGACCCCGAGAGCAGTACTTC.

The gene calls are TRBV28 and TRBJ1-2, with D possibly TRBD1 on 5 matching bases. The V gene's germline CDR1 is MDHEN and CDR2 SYDVKM. CDR3 length equals 12 residues. V was trimmed by 8 bases and J by 3 bases, leaving 10 bases between them. CDR3 sequence: CASDDSDYGYTF. CDR3 bases: TGTGCCAGCGACGACAGTGACTATGGCTACACCTTC.

The J gene is TRBJ1-2, the V gene TRBV28; D remains ambiguous. This CDR3 region has 12 residues. Trimming left V 10 bases short and J 5 bases short, with 14 bases between. Per germline, CDR1 MDHEN and CDR2 SYDVKM. Here the CDR3 DNA reads TGTGCCACCACTTTACTGGGGTATGGCTACACCTTC. Protein: CATTLLGYGYTF.